This T cell receptor (beta chain) was observed in a study of T cell responses to AZD1222 COVID-19 vaccine. Study findings and constraints: Spike was spanned by vaccine-associated CD4 TCRs, which were dominant at 160-218 and 743-854. Breadth and depth of Spike-specific TCRs rose after two AZD1222 doses.

Germline values: CDR1 SGHRS, CDR2 YFSETQ. J was trimmed by 3 bases and V by 3 bases; bases with no gene match: 2. The length of the CDR3 is 15 residues. Only in-frame clones appear in the TCRdb table, and some are missing; sequencing was by immunoSEQ multiplex PCR. The repertoire holds 140,000 to 150,000 clones, with roughly 92% as singletons. Pooling covered second doses at about 4 or about 12 weeks. For this clone: Its antigen is currently unknown.

The rearrangement uses TRBV5-1 and TRBJ2-1; 11 positions agree with TRBD2. The TCR was taken from an adult who received the AZD1222 COVID-19 vaccine. The sample here was peripheral blood, taken 28 days after the second AZD1222 dose. As DNA, the CDR3 is TGCGCCAGCAGCTGGGGACTAGCGGACTACAATGAGCAGTTCTTC. Residues: CASSWGLADYNEQFF.